The 20 T cell receptor beta chains in this list originate from one sample, sequenced in a study of Graves' ophthalmopathy and Graves' hyperthyroidism. As the template, RNA transcripts were used to amplify TCR beta CDR3 regions. First-round RT-PCR relied on HTBI primers, and a second-round multiplex PCR came next. TCRdb re-derived calls from the multiplex PCR reads in MiXCR, one entry per CDR3 protein. The top ten hold roughly 4.5% of the sample, which has 580,000 or so distinct CDR3 sequences, under 40% seen once. The specimen sequenced was peripheral blood or thyroid tissue (not recorded which). Every receptor here comes from an adult man with Graves' hyperthyroidism.

As concerns this clonotype: A much larger clonotype is one base distant, so this may be a read error. The chain carries TRBV20-1 and TRBJ2-2, with D unresolved. V dropped 1 base and J dropped 5 bases, with 8 bases sitting between them. The V gene's germline CDR1 is DFQATT and CDR2 SNEGSKA (reference sequence). This CDR3 contains 13 residues. As DNA, the CDR3 is TGCAGTGCTAGAGGGAAAGGGACCGGGGAGCTGTTTTTT. This gives the protein CSARGKGTGELFF.

The chain joins TRBV20-1 to TRBJ2-3; 11 nucleotides line up with TRBD2. There are 16 residues in the CDR3. Germline CDR1 reads DFQATT; CDR2 reads SNEGSKA (reference sequence). V lost 5 bases, J lost 1 base, and 8 bases stayed unmatched. CDR3 nucleotides: TGCAGTGCTCCTCCCCTGGGACTAGCGGGCACAGATACGCAGTATTTT. Its translation is CSAPPLGLAGTDTQYF.

In its sample, this clonotype was seen many times. V is TRBV7-6 and J is TRBJ2-7; no clear D gene. CDR3 length equals 15 residues. Per germline, CDR1 SGHVS and CDR2 FNYEAQ. V was trimmed by 2 bases and J by 0 bases, leaving 11 bases between them. CDR3 in DNA: TGTGCCAGCAGCTTATCGCGGTCCAGCTCCTACGAGCAGTACTTC. Its protein is CASSLSRSSSYEQYF.

This clonotype came up many times. This chain joins TRBV7-9 and TRBJ2-7; no reliable D call. Germline values: CDR1 SEHNR, CDR2 FQNEAQ (reference sequence). Trimming left V 3 bases short and J 0 bases short, with 3 bases between. The CDR3 length is 12 residues. The CDR3 DNA reads TGTGCCAGCAGCTTGGTCTCCTACGAGCAGTACTTC. The encoded protein is CASSLVSYEQYF.

This clonotype has only a few counts. The V call is TRBV5-6, the J call TRBJ1-4; TRBD1 aligns across 9 bases. The CDR3 extends over 18 amino acids. In germline, CDR1 is SGHDT, CDR2 YYEEEE. J lost 3 bases, V lost 3 bases, and 12 bases had no gene match. Here the CDR3 reads CASSSGQGRVQANEKLFF. CDR3 nucleotide sequence: TGTGCCAGCAGCTCCGGACAGGGGAGGGTGCAAGCTAATGAAAAACTGTTTTTT.

This clonotype was seen ten or more times. The J gene is TRBJ1-3, the V gene TRBV29-1; D call uncertain. Germline CDR1 reads SQVTM; CDR2 reads ANQGSEA. This CDR3 is 15 amino acids long. Trimming stripped 4 bases from V and 0 bases from J, with 13 bases between. The chain's CDR3 is CSVGGILNSGNTIYF. CDR3 sequence (DNA): TGCAGCGTTGGCGGCATACTCAACTCTGGAAACACCATATATTTT.

The sample holds many counts of this clonotype. J is TRBJ1-2 and V is TRBV11-3; TRBD1 aligns across 10 bases. The germline CDR1 and CDR2 sequences are SGHNT and YENEEA. The CDR3 loop spans 16 amino acids. Trimming at V came to 5 bases and at J to 8 bases, leaving 14 bases not matched to a gene. CDR3 protein: CASSPHQRQGARGYTF. In DNA, the CDR3 is TGTGCCAGCAGCCCCCACCAGCGACAGGGGGCGCGGGGCTACACCTTC.

The V and J genes are TRBV29-1 and TRBJ1-2; TRBD1 aligns across 9 bases. The germline V gene has CDR1 SQVTM and CDR2 ANQGSEA. The V segment lost 6 bases and the J segment 2 bases; nucleotides outside the gene matches: 7. CDR3 length: 14 residues. The CDR3 reads CSVTLGTGNYGYTF. The CDR3 nucleotides read TGCAGCGTGACCCTTGGGACAGGGAACTATGGCTACACCTTC.

Of note for this clonotype: A read error may explain this, as a much larger clone is one base away. The chain is built from TRBV15 and TRBJ1-1; no clear D. Germline V gives CDR1 LNHNV, CDR2 YYDKDF (reference sequence). The CDR3 extends over 14 amino acids. The CDR3 region has the DNA TGTGCCACCAGCAGAGTTCCCAGGAACACTGGAGCTTTCTTT. It translates to CATSRVPRNTGAFF.

This chain connects TRBV29-1 to TRBJ1-2; D gene uncertain. The length of the CDR3 is 13 residues. V lost 8 bases, J lost 5 bases, and 18 bases lay in between. Germline lookup yields CDR1 SQVTM and CDR2 ANQGSEA. The chain's CDR3 is CSLGSGASYGYTF. In DNA, the CDR3 is TGCAGCTTAGGATCGGGAGCTTCTTATGGCTACACCTTC.

This clonotype has a count of ten or more. The V call is TRBV10-3, the J call TRBJ2-2, with a possible D match to TRBD2 (5 bases). This CDR3 region has 14 residues. Trimming pared 4 bases from V and 1 base from J, leaving 7 bases between. CDR1 and CDR2 (germline): ENHRY, SYGVKD. The CDR3 spells CAISVDWNTGELFF. CDR3 nucleotide sequence: TGTGCCATCAGTGTGGACTGGAACACCGGGGAGCTGTTTTTT.

On this clonotype itself: One base away lies a much larger clone, so this may be a sequencing read error. The V gene is TRBV25-1, the J gene TRBJ2-7, with D unresolved. The CDR3 contains 15 residues. The germline gives CDR1 MGHDK, CDR2 SYGVNS. The CDR3 region has the DNA TGTGCCAGCAGTGTCTCAGACCGACTTTCGGCCGAGCGGTACTTC. Protein product: CASSVSDRLSAERYF.

The gene calls are TRBV27 and TRBJ2-7; 11 bases fit TRBD2. J was trimmed by 0 bases and V by 6 bases; bases with no gene match: 10. The CDR3 loop spans 17 amino acids. CDR1 is MNHEY, CDR2 SMNVEV, per germline (reference sequence). CDR3 protein: CASRTRLAGKYSYEQYF. The CDR3, as DNA: TGTGCCAGCAGAACTAGACTAGCGGGGAAATACTCCTACGAGCAGTACTTC.

As to this clonotype: A read error may be the cause here, since a much bigger clone is one base away. The CDR3 sequence is CSARTRGGSNQPQHF. In DNA, the CDR3 is TGCAGTGCTAGGACGCGGGGGGGGAGCAATCAGCCCCAGCATTTT. This rearrangement joins TRBV20-1 to TRBJ1-5, with D tentatively TRBD1 (5 bases). V lost 3 bases and J lost 1, with 13 bases in between. The CDR3 runs to 15 residues. CDR1 and CDR2 (germline): DFQATT, SNEGSKA (reference sequence).

In this sample, this clonotype turned up many times. The rearrangement joins TRBV12-3 or TRBV12-4 to TRBJ1-1, with unresolved D. Deletions cut 3 bases from V and 2 bases from J, with 7 bases between. CDR3 length equals 13 residues. The CDR3 spells CASSLSTNTEAFF. CDR3 in DNA: TGTGCCAGCAGTTTGTCGACCAACACTGAAGCTTTCTTT.

This chain uses TRBV29-1 with TRBJ1-2; TRBD1 aligns across 7 bases. V trimming: 5 bases; J trimming: 3 bases; junction bases outside the gene matches: 9. This CDR3 spans 14 amino acids. In germline, CDR1 is SQVTM, CDR2 ANQGSEA. The CDR3 bases are TGCAGCGTTCATTCCGGGACAGACCACTATGGCTACACCTTC. As protein: CSVHSGTDHYGYTF.

The chain carries TRBV7-9 and TRBJ2-5; 9 bases match TRBD2. Germline V gene sequence: CDR1 SEHNR, CDR2 FQNEAQ (reference sequence). The CDR3 is 15 residues long. V dropped 2 bases and J dropped 5; count of bases not matched to a gene: 6. CDR3 DNA: TGTGCCAGCAGCTTACTTAGCGGGAGCTGGGAGACCCAGTACTTC. It is translated as CASSLLSGSWETQYF.

This chain connects TRBV7-6 to TRBJ2-1, with 12 bases that match TRBD2. J lost 5 bases, V lost 5 bases, and 4 bases had no gene match. The germline gives CDR1 SGHVS, CDR2 FNYEAQ. The CDR3 runs to 15 residues. CDR3 bases: TGTGCCAGCAGCCCCCGGACTAGCGGGAACAATGAGCAGTTCTTC. Its protein is CASSPRTSGNNEQFF.

This clonotype was found many times. CDR3 DNA sequence: TGTGCCAGTAGTATAACGACAGTGACCTACGAGCAGTACTTC. Translation: CASSITTVTYEQYF. The V and J genes are TRBV19 and TRBJ2-7; D might be TRBD1 (5 bases). The germline V gene has CDR1 LNHDA and CDR2 SQIVND (reference sequence). V was clipped by 2 bases and J by 2 bases, with 10 bases between them. CDR3 size: 14 residues.

This clonotype was detected many times. This rearrangement joins TRBV7-2 to TRBJ1-5; maybe TRBD1 (5 bases). Germline V gene data show CDR1 as SGHTA and CDR2 as FQGNSA. This CDR3 is 14 amino acids long. The V gene lost 1 base and the J gene lost 10 bases, with 14 bases spanning the gap. CDR3 sequence (DNA): TGTGCCAGCAGCTTAGAGCCCATCAGGGTTCCCCAGCATTTT. The encoded protein is CASSLEPIRVPQHF.